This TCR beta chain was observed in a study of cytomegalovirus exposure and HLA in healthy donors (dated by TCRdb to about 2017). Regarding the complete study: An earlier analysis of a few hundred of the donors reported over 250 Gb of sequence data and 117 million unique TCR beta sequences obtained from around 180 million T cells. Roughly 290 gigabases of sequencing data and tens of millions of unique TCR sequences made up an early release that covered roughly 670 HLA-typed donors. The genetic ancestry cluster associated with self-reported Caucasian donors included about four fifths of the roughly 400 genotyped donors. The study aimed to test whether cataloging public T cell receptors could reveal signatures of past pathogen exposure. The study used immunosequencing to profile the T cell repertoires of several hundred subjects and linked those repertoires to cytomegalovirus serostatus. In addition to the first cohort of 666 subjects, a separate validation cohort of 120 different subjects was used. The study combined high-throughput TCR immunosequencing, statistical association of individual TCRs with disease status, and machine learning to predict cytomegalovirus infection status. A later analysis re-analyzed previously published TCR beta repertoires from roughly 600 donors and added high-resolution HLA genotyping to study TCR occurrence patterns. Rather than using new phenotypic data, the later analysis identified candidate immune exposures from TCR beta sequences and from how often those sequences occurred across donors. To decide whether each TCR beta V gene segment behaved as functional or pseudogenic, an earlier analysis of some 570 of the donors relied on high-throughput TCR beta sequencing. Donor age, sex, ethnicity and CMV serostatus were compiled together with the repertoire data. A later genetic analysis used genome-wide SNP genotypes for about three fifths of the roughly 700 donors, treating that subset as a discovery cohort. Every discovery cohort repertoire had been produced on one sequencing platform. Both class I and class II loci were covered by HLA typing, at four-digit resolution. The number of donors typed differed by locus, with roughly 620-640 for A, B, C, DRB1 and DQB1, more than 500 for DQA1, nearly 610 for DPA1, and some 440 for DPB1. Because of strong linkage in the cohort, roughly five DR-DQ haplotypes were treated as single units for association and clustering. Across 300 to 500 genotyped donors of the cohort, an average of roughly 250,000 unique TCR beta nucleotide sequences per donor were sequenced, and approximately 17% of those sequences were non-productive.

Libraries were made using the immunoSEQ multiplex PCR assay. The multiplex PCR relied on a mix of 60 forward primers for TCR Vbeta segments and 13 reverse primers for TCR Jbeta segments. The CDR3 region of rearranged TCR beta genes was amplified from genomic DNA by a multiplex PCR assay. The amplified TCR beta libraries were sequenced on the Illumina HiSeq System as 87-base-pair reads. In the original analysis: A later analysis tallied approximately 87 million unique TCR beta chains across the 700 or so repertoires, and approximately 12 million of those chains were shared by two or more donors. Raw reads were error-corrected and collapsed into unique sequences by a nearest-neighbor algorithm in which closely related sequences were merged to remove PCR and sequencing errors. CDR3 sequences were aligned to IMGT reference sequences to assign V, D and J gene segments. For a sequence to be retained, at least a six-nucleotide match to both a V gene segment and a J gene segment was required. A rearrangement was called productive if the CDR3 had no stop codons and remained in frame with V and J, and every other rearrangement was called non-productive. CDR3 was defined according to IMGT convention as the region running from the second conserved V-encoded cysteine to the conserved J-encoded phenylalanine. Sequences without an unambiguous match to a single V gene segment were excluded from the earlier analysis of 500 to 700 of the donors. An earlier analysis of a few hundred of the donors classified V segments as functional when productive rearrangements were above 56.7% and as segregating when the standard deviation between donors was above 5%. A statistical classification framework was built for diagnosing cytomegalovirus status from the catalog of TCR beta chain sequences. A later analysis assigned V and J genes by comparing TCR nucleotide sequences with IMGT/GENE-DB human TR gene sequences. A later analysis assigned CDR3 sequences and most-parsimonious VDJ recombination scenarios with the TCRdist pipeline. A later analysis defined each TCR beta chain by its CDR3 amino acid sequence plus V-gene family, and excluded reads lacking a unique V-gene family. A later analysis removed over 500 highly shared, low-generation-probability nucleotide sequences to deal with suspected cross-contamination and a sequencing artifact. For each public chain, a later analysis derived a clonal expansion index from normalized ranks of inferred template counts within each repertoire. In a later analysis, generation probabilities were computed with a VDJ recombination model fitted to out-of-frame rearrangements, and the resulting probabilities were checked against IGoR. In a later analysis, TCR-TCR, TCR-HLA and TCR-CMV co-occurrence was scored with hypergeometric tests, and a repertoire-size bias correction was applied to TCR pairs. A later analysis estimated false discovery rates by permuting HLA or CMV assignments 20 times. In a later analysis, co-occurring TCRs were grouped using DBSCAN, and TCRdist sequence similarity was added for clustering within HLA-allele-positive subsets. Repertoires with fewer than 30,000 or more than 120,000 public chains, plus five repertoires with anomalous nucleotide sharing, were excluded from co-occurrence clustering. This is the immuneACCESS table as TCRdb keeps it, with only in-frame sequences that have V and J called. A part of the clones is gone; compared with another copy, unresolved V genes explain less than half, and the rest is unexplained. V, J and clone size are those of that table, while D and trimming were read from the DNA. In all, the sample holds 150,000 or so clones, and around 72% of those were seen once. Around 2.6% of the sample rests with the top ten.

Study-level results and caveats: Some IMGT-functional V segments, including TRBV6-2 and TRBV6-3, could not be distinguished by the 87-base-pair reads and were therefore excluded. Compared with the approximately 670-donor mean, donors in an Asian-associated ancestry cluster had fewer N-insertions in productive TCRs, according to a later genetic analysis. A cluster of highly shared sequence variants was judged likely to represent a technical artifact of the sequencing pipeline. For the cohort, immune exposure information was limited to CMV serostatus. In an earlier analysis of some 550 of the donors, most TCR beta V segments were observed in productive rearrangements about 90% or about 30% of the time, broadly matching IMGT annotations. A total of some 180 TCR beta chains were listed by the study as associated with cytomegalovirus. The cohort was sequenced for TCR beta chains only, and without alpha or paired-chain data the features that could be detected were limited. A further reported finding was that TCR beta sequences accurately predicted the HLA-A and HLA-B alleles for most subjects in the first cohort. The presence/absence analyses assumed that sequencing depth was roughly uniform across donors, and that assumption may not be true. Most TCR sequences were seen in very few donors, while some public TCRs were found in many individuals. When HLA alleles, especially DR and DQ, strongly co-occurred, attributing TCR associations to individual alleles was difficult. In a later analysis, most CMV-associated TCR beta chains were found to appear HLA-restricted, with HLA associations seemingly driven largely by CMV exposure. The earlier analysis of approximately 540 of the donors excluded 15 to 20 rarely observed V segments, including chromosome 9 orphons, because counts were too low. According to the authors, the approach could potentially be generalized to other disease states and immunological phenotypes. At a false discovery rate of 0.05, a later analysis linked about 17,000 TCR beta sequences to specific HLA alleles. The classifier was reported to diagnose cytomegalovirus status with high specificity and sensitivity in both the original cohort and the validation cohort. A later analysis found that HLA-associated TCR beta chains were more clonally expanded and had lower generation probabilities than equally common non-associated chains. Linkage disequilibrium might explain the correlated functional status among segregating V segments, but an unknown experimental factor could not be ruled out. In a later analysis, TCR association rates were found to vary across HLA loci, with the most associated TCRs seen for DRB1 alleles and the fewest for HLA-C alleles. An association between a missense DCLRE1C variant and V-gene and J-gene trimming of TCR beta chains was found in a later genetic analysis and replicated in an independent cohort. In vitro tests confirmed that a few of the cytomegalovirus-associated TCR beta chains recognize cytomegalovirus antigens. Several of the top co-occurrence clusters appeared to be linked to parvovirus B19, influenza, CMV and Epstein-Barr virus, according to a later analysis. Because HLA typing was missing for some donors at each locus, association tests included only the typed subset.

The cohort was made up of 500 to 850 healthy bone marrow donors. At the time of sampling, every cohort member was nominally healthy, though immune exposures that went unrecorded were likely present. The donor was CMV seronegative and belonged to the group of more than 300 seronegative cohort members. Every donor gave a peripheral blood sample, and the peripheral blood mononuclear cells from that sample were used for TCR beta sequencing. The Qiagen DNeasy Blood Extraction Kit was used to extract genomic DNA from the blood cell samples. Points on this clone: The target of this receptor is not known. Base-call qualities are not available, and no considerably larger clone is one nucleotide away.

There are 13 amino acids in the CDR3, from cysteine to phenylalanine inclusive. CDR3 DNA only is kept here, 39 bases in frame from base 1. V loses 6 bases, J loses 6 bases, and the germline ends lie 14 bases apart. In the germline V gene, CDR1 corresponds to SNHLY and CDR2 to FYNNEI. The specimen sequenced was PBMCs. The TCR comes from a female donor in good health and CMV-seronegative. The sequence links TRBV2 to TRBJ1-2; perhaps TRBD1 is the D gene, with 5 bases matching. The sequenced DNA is TGTGCCAGCAGCGGCTCAGGGTTTGATGGCTACACCTTC. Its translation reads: CASSGSGFDGYTF.